These 27 T cell receptor beta chains were all obtained from the same sample, sequenced in a study of response to subunit inactivated influenza vaccine. From the RT-PCR reads, TCRdb called clonotypes with MiXCR, one entry per CDR3 protein. The profile shows about 500,000 distinct CDR3 sequences, about an eighth of them singletons. The sample here was PBMCs from blood, taken roughly 47 days after vaccination. Receptors originate from a middle-aged man who received an inactivated influenza vaccine.

The rearrangement links TRBV12-3 or TRBV12-4 to TRBJ2-3; TRBD1 matches at 9 bases. V dropped 3 bases and J dropped 3; count of bases not matched to a gene: 4. The CDR3 is 15 residues long. The CDR3 is CASSLGQGKTDTQYF. The CDR3 DNA reads TGTGCCAGCAGTTTGGGACAGGGTAAGACAGATACGCAGTATTTT.

This clonotype has a single count. Given a much more abundant clone one base away, this may be a read error. The V and J genes are TRBV10-3 and TRBJ2-5; D is perhaps TRBD2 (6 bases). Germline V CDR1 and CDR2: ENHRY, SYGVKD. The CDR3 has 14 amino acids. The CDR3 spells CAISGLGHRETHYF. CDR3 DNA: TGTGCCATCAGTGGGCTGGGCCATCGGGAGACCCACTACTTC.

This clonotype was counted between two and nine times. The chain is built from TRBV29-1 and TRBJ2-7; TRBD1 is a possible D gene (6 bases). Trimming took 6 bases from V and 6 from J, leaving 12 bases between them. Germline V gene data show CDR1 as SQVTM and CDR2 as ANQGSEA. The CDR3 is 11 amino acids. The CDR3 here is CSVVTGFEQYF. The DNA of the CDR3 is TGCAGCGTAGTAACAGGGTTCGAGCAGTACTTC.

This clonotype was seen more than once but under ten times. The CDR3 loop is CASSRGQGALSDHEQYF. CDR3 DNA sequence: TGCGCCAGCAGCCGGGGACAGGGGGCCCTTTCGGACCACGAGCAGTACTTC. The chain links TRBV4-1 to TRBJ2-7, with 12 positions matching TRBD1. Trimming cost V 4 bases and J 5 bases; bases outside gene matches: 12. CDR1 and CDR2 (germline): MGHRA, YSYEKL. The CDR3 length is 17 residues.

In this sample, this clonotype turned up a few times. The rearrangement uses TRBV5-5 and TRBJ2-4; D remains unclear. Per the germline V gene, CDR1 is SGHKS and CDR2 is YYEKEE (reference sequence). V shed 3 bases and J shed 0 bases, with 10 bases lying between them. The CDR3 sequence is 15 residues long. CDR3 bases: TGTGCCAGCAGCTCCGGATTTCTAGCCAAAAACATTCAGTACTTC. Translation: CASSSGFLAKNIQYF. Complete variable domain (other parts from reference TRBV5-5 and TRBJ2-4): DAGVTQSPTHLIKTRGQQVTLRCSPISGHKSVSWYQQVLGQGPQFIFQYYEKEERGRGNFPDRFSARQFPNYSSELNVNALLLGDSALYLCASSSGFLAKNIQYFGAGTRLSVL.

The chain combines TRBV20-1 with TRBJ2-3; D is unclear. From germline, CDR1 is DFQATT and CDR2 SNEGSKA (reference sequence). The V end was cut by 6 bases, the J end by 0 bases, with 10 bases between. This CDR3 has 13 amino acids. Here the CDR3 reads CSAKGPSTDTQYF. The CDR3 DNA is TGCAGTGCGAAAGGCCCTAGCACAGATACGCAGTATTTT.

This clonotype was observed a handful of times. The V call is TRBV12-3 or TRBV12-4, the J call TRBJ1-2; D is uncertain. V was trimmed by 4 bases and J by 6 bases, leaving 15 bases between them. The CDR3 spans 14 residues. The CDR3 nucleotides read TGTGCCAGCAGTTCCCGCAGGTTTCCAAATGGCTACACCTTC. Translating it yields CASSSRRFPNGYTF.

The chain is built from TRBV7-2 and TRBJ2-3; 11 bases fit TRBD2. The CDR3 is 15 residues long. Germline CDR1 SGHTA, CDR2 FQGNSA. Trimming cost V 4 bases and J 7 bases; bases outside gene matches: 7. As DNA, the CDR3 is TGTGCCAGCAGCTCTAGCGGGGGGAGTGTAAATACGCAGTATTTT. This sequence encodes CASSSSGGSVNTQYF.

V usage is TRBV4-3 and J usage is TRBJ2-7; 7 nucleotides line up with TRBD1. V lost 2 bases and J lost 2; bases outside the gene matches: 6. Looked up from germline, CDR1 is LGHNA and CDR2 is YSLEER. The CDR3 totals 15 residues. Here the CDR3 DNA reads TGCGCCAGCAGCCAATACGGGGACAGCCCCTACGAGCAGTACTTC. Translation: CASSQYGDSPYEQYF.

The chain recombines TRBV20-1 with TRBJ2-5, with TRBD2 matching over 8 bases. The CDR3 loop spans 14 amino acids. Germline CDR1 is DFQATT and CDR2 is SNEGSKA (reference sequence). V shed 6 bases, J shed 0 bases, and the junction held 6 bases outside the gene matches. The CDR3 DNA reads TGCAGTGCGATTCGGGGGGGCAACCAAGAGACCCAGTACTTC. Residues: CSAIRGGNQETQYF.

This clonotype has more than one count but fewer than ten. This chain links TRBV5-1 with TRBJ1-6; 9 nucleotides match TRBD1. The CDR3 is 15 residues long. CDR1 is SGHRS and CDR2 is YFSETQ in the germline V gene. V shed 4 bases and J 7 bases; nucleotides not matched to a gene: 6. The CDR3 DNA follows: TGCGCCAGCAGCGGAGGGACAGGGACGAATTCACCCCTCCACTTT. Amino acid sequence: CASSGGTGTNSPLHF.

In its sample, this clonotype was seen many times. The chain uses TRBV20-1 and TRBJ2-3; perhaps D is TRBD1 or TRBD2 (5 bases each). This CDR3 is built from 14 residues. V was clipped by 6 bases and J by 1 base, with 14 bases between them. Germline V CDR1 and CDR2: DFQATT, SNEGSKA (reference sequence). DNA of the CDR3: TGCAGTGCCAAAGTTGGGGGACGCACAGATACGCAGTATTTT. It codes for CSAKVGGRTDTQYF.

This clonotype turned up a few times. This chain joins TRBV4-3 and TRBJ2-1, with D unclear. Germline CDR1 reads LGHNA; CDR2 reads YSLEER. This CDR3 has 15 residues. Trimming took off 0 bases at V and 7 bases at J, with 13 bases between the two ends. CDR3 DNA: TGCGCCAGCAGCCAAGATTACAGCGTCGTGAATGAGCAGTTCTTC. Translated: CASSQDYSVVNEQFF.

This clonotype was detected only a few times. The chain joins TRBV5-1 to TRBJ2-3; D remains ambiguous. The CDR3 has 14 amino acids. V was pared by 1 base and J by 0 bases, with 6 bases between. Germline V CDR1 and CDR2: SGHRS, YFSETQ. The CDR3 sequence is CASSLPESTDTQYF. The CDR3 coding sequence is TGCGCCAGCAGCTTGCCGGAGAGCACAGATACGCAGTATTTT.

This clonotype was counted at least ten times. The chain couples TRBV10-3 to TRBJ2-1; D ambiguous. Trimming stripped 10 bases from V and 6 bases from J, with 13 bases between. Germline lookup yields CDR1 ENHRY and CDR2 SYGVKD. The CDR3 sequence is 12 residues long. CDR3: CANQQISNEQFF. For the CDR3, the DNA is TGTGCCAACCAACAGATTTCCAATGAGCAGTTCTTC.

This clonotype was detected a few times. The chain carries TRBV7-9 and TRBJ2-4; no firm D call. The CDR3 totals 15 residues. Germline assignment: CDR1 SEHNR and CDR2 FQNEAQ (reference sequence). The V end was cut by 1 base, the J end by 1 base, with 8 bases between. The CDR3 loop is CASSLVLGAKNIQYF. The CDR3 region has the DNA TGTGCCAGCAGCTTAGTGTTGGGGGCCAAAAACATTCAGTACTTC.

This chain uses TRBV20-1 with TRBJ2-5; TRBD2 agrees at 12 bases. Germline assignment: CDR1 DFQATT and CDR2 SNEGSKA (reference sequence). CDR3 length equals 16 residues. Trimming removed 4 bases from V and 5 bases from J; junction bases left unmatched: 11. CDR3 sequence reads: CSANIPTSGSKETQYF. The CDR3 DNA is TGCAGTGCTAATATACCGACTAGCGGGAGTAAGGAGACCCAGTACTTC.

This clonotype occurred a few times. The chain combines TRBV9 with TRBJ2-7; D might be TRBD1 (6 bases). There are 15 residues in the CDR3. V lost 4 bases and J 2 bases, leaving 16 bases between the germline ends. CDR1 SGDLS and CDR2 YYNGEE come from the germline V gene. The CDR3 reads CASSPGWGQTYEQYF. DNA for the CDR3: TGTGCCAGCAGCCCGGGGTGGGGGCAAACCTACGAGCAGTACTTC.

The CDR3 nucleotides read TGTGCCAGCAGCGTGGCCGGGACAACTTACAATGAGCAGTTCTTC. The encoded protein is CASSVAGTTYNEQFF. V usage is TRBV9 and J usage is TRBJ2-1; TRBD1 might be the D (6 bases). The CDR3 runs to 15 residues. Trimming left V 2 bases short and J 4 bases short, with 13 bases between. From germline, CDR1 is SGDLS and CDR2 YYNGEE.

In this sample, this clonotype turned up a few times. The V and J genes are TRBV6-6 and TRBJ1-3; 7 positions match TRBD1. The CDR3 spans 13 residues. Per germline, CDR1 MNHNY and CDR2 SVGAGI (reference sequence). Trimming cost V 6 bases and J 4 bases; bases outside gene matches: 3. The chain's CDR3 is CASRRGPGNTIYF. The DNA for the CDR3 is TGTGCCAGCAGAAGGGGGCCGGGAAACACCATATATTTT.

This clonotype occurred many times. The chain joins TRBV28 to TRBJ2-7; 9 bases align to TRBD1. The CDR3 is made up of 17 amino acids. With 4 bases clipped from V and 0 bases from J, the junction kept 10 bases outside the gene matches. Germline V gives CDR1 MDHEN, CDR2 SYDVKM. The CDR3 nucleotides read TGTGCCAGCAGTTACCACCCAACAGGGGGCAGCTCCTACGAGCAGTACTTC. This gives the protein CASSYHPTGGSSYEQYF. The full variable domain, with the rest looked up from reference TRBV28 and TRBJ2-7, is DVKVTQSSRYLVKRTGEKVFLECVQDMDHENMFWYRQDPGLGLRLIYFSYDVKMKEKGDIPEGYSVSREKKERFSLILESASTNQTSMYLCASSYHPTGGSSYEQYFGPGTRLTVT.

DNA of the CDR3: TGTGCCAGCAGTTTGGACAGGGGGGGAAACACTGAAGCTTTCTTT. It encodes CASSLDRGGNTEAFF. The V and J genes are TRBV12-3 or TRBV12-4 and TRBJ1-1; TRBD1 matches 10 bases. The CDR3 spans 15 residues. The V segment lost 3 bases and the J segment 2 bases; nucleotides outside the gene matches: 3.

The chain carries TRBV18 and TRBJ2-3; D gene ambiguous. The CDR3 runs to 14 residues. Trimming left V 5 bases short and J 1 base short, with 10 bases between. Per the germline V gene, CDR1 is KGHSH and CDR2 is LQKENI. As DNA, the CDR3 is TGTGCCAGCTCATCAGACTGGGGCACAGATACGCAGTATTTT. This codes for CASSSDWGTDTQYF.

The V and J genes are TRBV7-9 and TRBJ2-5, with 8 bases fitting TRBD1. This CDR3 is 14 amino acids long. Germline values: CDR1 SEHNR, CDR2 FQNEAQ (reference sequence). Losses at the gene ends were 1 base for V and 5 bases for J; bases not matched to a gene: 3. CDR3 coding DNA: TGTGCCAGCAGCTTAGGACAGGGGACGGAGACCCAGTACTTC. Encoded protein: CASSLGQGTETQYF.

This clonotype was counted only a few times. The J gene is TRBJ2-1, the V gene TRBV3-1; D not certain. The germline gives CDR1 LGHDT, CDR2 YNNKEL (reference sequence). The CDR3 contains 12 residues. The germline V and J ends were trimmed by 4 bases and 7 bases, with 8 bases remaining between them. The CDR3: CASSLTENEQFF. The CDR3 nucleotides read TGTGCCAGCAGCCTCACAGAGAATGAGCAGTTCTTC.

This chain joins TRBV20-1 and TRBJ2-1; 9 nucleotides align to TRBD2. Germline V gene lookup returns CDR1 DFQATT and CDR2 SNEGSKA (reference sequence). The CDR3 totals 13 residues. J gave up 10 bases and V 0 bases, and 4 bases lay outside the gene matches. DNA for the CDR3: TGCAGTGCTAGAGATTGGCGGGAGGGCGAGCAGTTCTTC. Protein sequence: CSARDWREGEQFF.

This clonotype was found many times. This sequence joins TRBV7-9 and TRBJ1-6; D is possibly TRBD1 (5 bases). The length of the CDR3 is 12 residues. V shed 8 bases and J shed 7 bases, with 9 bases lying between them. The germline gives CDR1 SEHNR, CDR2 FQNEAQ (reference sequence). CDR3: CASRAGNSPLHF. The CDR3 nucleotides are TGTGCCAGCCGGGCAGGGAATTCACCCCTCCACTTT.